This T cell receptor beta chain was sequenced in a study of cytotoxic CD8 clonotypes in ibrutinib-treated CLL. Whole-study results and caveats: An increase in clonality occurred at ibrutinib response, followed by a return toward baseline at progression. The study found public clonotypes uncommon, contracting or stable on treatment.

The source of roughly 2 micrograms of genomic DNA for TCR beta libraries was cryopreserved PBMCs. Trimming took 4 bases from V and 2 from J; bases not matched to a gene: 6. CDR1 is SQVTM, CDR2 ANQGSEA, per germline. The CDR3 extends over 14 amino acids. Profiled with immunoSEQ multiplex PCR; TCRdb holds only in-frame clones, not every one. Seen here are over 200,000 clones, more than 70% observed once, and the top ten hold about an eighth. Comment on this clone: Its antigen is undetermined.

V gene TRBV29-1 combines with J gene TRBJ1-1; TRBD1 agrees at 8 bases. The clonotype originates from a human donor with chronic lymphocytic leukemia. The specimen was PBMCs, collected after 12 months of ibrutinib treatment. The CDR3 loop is CSVVRTGGNTEAFF. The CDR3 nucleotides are TGCAGCGTTGTTCGTACAGGGGGAAACACTGAAGCTTTCTTT.